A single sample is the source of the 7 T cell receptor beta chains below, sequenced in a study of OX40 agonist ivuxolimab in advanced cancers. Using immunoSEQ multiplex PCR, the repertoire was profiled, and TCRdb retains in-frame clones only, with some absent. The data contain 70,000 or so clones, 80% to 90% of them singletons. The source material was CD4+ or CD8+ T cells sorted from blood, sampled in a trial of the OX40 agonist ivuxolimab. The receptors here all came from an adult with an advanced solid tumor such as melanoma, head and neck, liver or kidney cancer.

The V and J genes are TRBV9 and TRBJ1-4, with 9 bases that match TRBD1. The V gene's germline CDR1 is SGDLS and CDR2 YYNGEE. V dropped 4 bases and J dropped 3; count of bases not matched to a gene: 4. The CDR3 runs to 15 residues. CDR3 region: CASSLDRGPNEKLFF. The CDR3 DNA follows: TGTGCCAGCAGCTTGGACAGGGGCCCTAATGAAAAACTGTTTTTT.

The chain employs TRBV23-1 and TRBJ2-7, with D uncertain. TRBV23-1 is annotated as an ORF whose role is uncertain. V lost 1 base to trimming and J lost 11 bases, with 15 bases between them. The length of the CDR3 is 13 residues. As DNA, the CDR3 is TGCGCCAGCAGTCAATGGGGTAGCAGACTCGAGTACTTC. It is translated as CASSQWGSRLEYF.

The CDR3 sequence: CAWWTGGSNEKLFF. CDR3 DNA: TGTGCCTGGTGGACAGGGGGCAGTAATGAAAAACTGTTTTTT. This chain links TRBV30 with TRBJ1-4, with 11 positions matching TRBD1. The germline gives CDR1 GTSNPN, CDR2 SVGIG (reference sequence). CDR3 length: 14 amino acids. Trimming at V came to 5 bases and at J to 4 bases, leaving 3 bases not matched to a gene.

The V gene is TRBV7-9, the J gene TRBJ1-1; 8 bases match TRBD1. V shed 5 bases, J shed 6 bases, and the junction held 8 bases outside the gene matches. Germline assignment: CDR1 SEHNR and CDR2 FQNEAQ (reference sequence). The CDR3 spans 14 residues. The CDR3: CASSLHDRGPEAFF. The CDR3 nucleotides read TGTGCCAGCAGCCTACACGACAGGGGCCCTGAAGCTTTCTTT.

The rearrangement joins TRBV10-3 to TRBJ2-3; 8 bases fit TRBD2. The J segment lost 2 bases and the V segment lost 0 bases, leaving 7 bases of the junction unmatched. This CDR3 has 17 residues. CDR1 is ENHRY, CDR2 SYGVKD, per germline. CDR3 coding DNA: TGTGCCATCAGTGAGTCTTACGGGGGGGCCTACACAGATACGCAGTATTTT. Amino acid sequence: CAISESYGGAYTDTQYF.

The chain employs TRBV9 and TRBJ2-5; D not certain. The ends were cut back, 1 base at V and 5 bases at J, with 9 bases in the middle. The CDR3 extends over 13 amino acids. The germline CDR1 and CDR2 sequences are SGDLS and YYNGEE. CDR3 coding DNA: TGTGCCAGCAGCGTAAAAGGTCAGGAGACCCAGTACTTC. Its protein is CASSVKGQETQYF.

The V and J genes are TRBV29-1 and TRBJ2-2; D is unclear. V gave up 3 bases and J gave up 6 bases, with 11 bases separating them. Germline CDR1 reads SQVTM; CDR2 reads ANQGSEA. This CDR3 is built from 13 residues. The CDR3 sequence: CSVDNSGSGELFF. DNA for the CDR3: TGCAGCGTTGATAATAGTGGTTCCGGGGAGCTGTTTTTT.